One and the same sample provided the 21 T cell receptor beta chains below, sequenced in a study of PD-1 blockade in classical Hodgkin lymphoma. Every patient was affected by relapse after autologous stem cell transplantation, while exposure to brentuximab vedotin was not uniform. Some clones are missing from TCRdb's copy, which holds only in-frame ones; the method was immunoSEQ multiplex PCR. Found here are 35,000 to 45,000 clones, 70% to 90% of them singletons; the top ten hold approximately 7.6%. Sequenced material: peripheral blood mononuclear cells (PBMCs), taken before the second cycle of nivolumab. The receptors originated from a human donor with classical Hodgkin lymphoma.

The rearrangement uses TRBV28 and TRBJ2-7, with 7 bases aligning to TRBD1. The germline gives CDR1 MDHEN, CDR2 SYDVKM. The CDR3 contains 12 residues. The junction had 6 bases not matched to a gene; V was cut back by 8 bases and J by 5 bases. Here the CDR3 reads CASWGQRNEQYF. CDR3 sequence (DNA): TGTGCCAGCTGGGGACAGAGAAACGAGCAGTACTTC.

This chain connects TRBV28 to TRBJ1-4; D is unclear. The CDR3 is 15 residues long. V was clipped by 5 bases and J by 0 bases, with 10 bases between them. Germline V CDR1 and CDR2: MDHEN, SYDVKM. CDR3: CASSVSFATNEKLFF. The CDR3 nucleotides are TGTGCCAGCAGTGTAAGCTTTGCAACTAATGAAAAACTGTTTTTT.

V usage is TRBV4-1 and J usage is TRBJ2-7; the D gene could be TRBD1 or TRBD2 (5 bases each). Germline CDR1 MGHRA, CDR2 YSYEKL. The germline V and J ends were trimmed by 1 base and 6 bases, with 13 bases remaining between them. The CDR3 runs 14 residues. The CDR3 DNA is TGCGCCAGCAGCCAAGTGCCTGGGGGTGGCGAGCAGTACTTC. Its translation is CASSQVPGGGEQYF.

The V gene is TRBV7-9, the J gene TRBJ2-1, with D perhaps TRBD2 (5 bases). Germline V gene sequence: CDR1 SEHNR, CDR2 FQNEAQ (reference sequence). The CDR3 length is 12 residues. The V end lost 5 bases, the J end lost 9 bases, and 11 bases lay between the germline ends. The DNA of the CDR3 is TGTGCCAGCAGCCCTACAAGCGGTGAGCAGTTCTTC. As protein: CASSPTSGEQFF.

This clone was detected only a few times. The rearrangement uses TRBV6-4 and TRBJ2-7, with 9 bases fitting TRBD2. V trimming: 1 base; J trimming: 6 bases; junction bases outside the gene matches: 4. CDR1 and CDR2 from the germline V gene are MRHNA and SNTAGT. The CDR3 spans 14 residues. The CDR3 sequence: CASSDFSGSPEQYF. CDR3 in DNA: TGTGCCAGCAGTGACTTTAGCGGGAGTCCCGAGCAGTACTTC.

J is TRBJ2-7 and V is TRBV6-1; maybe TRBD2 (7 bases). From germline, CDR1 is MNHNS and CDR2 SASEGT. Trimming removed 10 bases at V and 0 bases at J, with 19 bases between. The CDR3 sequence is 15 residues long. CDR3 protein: CATPPQGLSSYEQYF. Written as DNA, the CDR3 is TGTGCCACCCCCCCACAGGGACTAAGCTCCTACGAGCAGTACTTC.

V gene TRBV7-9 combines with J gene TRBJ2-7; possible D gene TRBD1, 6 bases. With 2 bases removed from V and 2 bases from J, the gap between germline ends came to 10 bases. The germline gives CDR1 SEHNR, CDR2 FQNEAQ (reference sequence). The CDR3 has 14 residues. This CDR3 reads CASSLSRTAYEQYF. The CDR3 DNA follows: TGTGCCAGCAGCTTATCTAGGACAGCCTACGAGCAGTACTTC.

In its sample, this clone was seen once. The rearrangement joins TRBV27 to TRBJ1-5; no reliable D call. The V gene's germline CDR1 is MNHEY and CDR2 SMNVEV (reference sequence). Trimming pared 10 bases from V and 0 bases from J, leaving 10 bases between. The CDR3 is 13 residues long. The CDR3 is CATGEYSNQPQHF. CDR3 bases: TGTGCCACCGGGGAATATAGCAATCAGCCCCAGCATTTT.

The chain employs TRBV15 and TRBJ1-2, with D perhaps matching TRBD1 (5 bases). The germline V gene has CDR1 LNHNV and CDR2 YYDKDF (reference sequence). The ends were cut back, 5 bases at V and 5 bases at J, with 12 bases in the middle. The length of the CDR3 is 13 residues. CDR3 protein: CATSRPTAYGYTF. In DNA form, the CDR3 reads TGTGCCACCAGCCGGCCGACAGCGTATGGCTACACCTTC.

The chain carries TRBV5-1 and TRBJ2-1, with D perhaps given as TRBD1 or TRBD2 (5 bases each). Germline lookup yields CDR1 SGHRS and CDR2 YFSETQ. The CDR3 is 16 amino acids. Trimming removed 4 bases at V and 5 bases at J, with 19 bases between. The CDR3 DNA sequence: TGCGCCAGCAGCGTTCCACAACCGGGGACCGACAATGAGCAGTTCTTC. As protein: CASSVPQPGTDNEQFF.

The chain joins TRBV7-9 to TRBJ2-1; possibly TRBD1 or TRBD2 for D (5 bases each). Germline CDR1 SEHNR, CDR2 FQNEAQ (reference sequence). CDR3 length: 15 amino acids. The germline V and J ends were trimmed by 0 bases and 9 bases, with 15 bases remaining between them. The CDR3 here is CASSLARRGEREQFF. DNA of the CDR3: TGTGCCAGCAGCTTAGCGCGTCGAGGGGAACGTGAGCAGTTCTTC.

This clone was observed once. For the CDR3, the DNA is TGTGCCAGCAGTGCGACAGCGGGACAGGGGGACTACACCTTC. Translating it yields CASSATAGQGDYTF. The genes are TRBV27 and TRBJ1-2; 11 nucleotides agree with TRBD1. The germline CDR1 and CDR2 sequences are MNHEY and SMNVEV (reference sequence). The CDR3 sequence is 14 residues long. V shed 5 bases and J 10 bases; nucleotides not matched to a gene: 9.

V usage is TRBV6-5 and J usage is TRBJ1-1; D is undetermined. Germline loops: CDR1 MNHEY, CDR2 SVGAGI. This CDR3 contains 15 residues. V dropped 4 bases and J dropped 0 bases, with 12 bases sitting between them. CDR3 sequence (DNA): TGTGCCAGCAGTTGGTCGAACCTTATGAACACTGAAGCTTTCTTT. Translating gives CASSWSNLMNTEAFF.

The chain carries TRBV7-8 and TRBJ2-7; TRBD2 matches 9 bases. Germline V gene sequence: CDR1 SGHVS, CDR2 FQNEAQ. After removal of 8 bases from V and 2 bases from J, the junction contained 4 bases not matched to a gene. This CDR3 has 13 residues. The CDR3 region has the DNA TGTGCCAGCGTGACTAGCGGAACCTACGAGCAGTACTTC. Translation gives CASVTSGTYEQYF. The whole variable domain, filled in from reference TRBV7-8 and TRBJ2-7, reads GAGVSQSPRYKVAKRGQDVALRCDPISGHVSLFWYQQALGQGPEFLTYFQNEAQLDKSGLPSDRFFAERPEGSVSTLKIQRTQQEDSAVYLCASVTSGTYEQYFGPGTRLTVT.

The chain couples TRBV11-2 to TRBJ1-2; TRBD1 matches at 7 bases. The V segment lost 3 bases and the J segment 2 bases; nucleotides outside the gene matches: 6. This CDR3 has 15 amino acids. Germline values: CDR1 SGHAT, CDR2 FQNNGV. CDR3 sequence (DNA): TGTGCCAGCAGCTTCACAGGGACAGAGAACTATGGCTACACCTTC. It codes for CASSFTGTENYGYTF. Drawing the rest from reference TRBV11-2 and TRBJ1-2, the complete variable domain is EAGVAQSPRYKIIEKRQSVAFWCNPISGHATLYWYQQILGQGPKLLIQFQNNGVVDDSQLPKDRFSAERLKGVDSTLKIQPAKLEDSAVYLCASSFTGTENYGYTFGSGTRLTVV.

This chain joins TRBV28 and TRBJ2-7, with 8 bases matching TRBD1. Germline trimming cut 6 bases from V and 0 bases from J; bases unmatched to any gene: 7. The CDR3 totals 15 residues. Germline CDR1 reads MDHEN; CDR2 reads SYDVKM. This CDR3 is CASRLTGGSSYEQYF. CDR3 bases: TGTGCCAGCAGACTTACAGGGGGAAGCTCCTACGAGCAGTACTTC.

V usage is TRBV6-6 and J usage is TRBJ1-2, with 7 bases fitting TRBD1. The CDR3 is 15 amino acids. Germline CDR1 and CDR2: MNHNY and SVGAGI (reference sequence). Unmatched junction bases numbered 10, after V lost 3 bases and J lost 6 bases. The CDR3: CASSYYGQDTDGYTF. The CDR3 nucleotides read TGTGCCAGCAGTTATTATGGACAGGATACGGATGGCTACACCTTC.

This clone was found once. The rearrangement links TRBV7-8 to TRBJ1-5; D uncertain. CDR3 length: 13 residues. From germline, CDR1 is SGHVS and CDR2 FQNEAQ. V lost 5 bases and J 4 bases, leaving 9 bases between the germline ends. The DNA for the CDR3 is TGTGCCAGCAGCAATACAGATAATCAGCCCCAGCATTTT. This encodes CASSNTDNQPQHF.

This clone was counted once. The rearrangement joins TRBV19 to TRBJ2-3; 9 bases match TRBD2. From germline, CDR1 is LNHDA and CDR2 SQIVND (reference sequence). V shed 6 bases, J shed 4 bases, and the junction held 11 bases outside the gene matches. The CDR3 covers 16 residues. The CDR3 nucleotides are TGTGCCAGTAGAGCTCTGGGCGGGAGGGCCCCAGATACGCAGTATTTT. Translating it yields CASRALGGRAPDTQYF.

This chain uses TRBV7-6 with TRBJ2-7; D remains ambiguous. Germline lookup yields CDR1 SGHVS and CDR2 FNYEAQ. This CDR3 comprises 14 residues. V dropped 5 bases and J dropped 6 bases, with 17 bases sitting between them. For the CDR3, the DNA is TGTGCCAGCAGCCCGATGGTCTTACTTACCGAGCAGTACTTC. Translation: CASSPMVLLTEQYF. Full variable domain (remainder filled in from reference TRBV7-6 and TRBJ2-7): GAGVSQSPRYKVTKRGQDVALRCDPISGHVSLYWYRQALGQGPEFLTYFNYEAQQDKSGLPNDRFSAERPEGSISTLTIQRTEQRDSAMYRCASSPMVLLTEQYFGPGTRLTVT.

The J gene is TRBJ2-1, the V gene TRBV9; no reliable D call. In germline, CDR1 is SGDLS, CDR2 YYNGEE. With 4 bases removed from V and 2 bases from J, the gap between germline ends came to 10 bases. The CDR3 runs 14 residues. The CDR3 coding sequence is TGTGCCAGCAGCCGGGCATTAACCTACAATGAGCAGTTCTTC. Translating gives CASSRALTYNEQFF. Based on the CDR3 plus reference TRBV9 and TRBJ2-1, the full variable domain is DSGVTQTPKHLITATGQRVTLRCSPRSGDLSVYWYQQSLDQGLQFLIQYYNGEERAKGNILERFSAQQFPDLHSELNLSSLELGDSALYFCASSRALTYNEQFFGPGTRLTVL.